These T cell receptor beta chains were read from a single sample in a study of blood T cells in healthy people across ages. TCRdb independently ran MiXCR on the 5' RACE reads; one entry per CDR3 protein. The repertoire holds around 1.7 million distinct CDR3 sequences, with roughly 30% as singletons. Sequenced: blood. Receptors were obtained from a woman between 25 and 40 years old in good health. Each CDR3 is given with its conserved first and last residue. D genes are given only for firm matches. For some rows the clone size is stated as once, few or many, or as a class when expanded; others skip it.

CDR3nt: TGTGCCAGCAGATTCATGGATTCCTACGAGCAGTACTTC
CDR3aa: CASRFMDSYEQYF
d_gene: -
abundance: many
v_gene: TRBV3-1
j_gene: TRBJ2-7

CDR3nt: TGTGCCAGCACCCGGCGGGGGAGAGATCCTGGCTACACCTTC
CDR3aa: CASTRRGRDPGYTF
d_gene: -
abundance: few
v_gene: TRBV6-5
j_gene: TRBJ1-2

CDR3nt: TGCAGTGCCCATTCGGAAGCGTGGGGTGAAAAACTGTTTTTT
CDR3aa: CSAHSEAWGEKLFF
d_gene: -
abundance: few
v_gene: TRBV20-1
j_gene: TRBJ1-4

CDR3nt: TGCAGTGCTAGAGATATTCTAGCGGGGCAAGAGACCCAGTTCTTC
CDR3aa: CSARDILAGQETQFF
d_gene: TRBD2
abundance: -
v_gene: TRBV20-1
j_gene: TRBJ2-1

CDR3nt: TGCGGAGCAGGGAATGAGCAGTTCTTC
CDR3aa: CGAGNEQFF
d_gene: -
abundance: -
v_gene: TRBV20-1
j_gene: TRBJ2-1

CDR3nt: TGTGCCATCGCCCTGAGGACTGAGGGGCAGTACTTC
CDR3aa: CAIALRTEGQYF
d_gene: -
abundance: -
v_gene: TRBV10-3
j_gene: TRBJ2-7

CDR3nt: TGTGCCAGCACCCATCCAAGCGGCACAGATGCGCAGTATTTT
CDR3aa: CASTHPSGTDAQYF
d_gene: -
abundance: -
v_gene: TRBV12-3/TRBV12-4
j_gene: TRBJ2-3

CDR3nt: TGTGCCAGCAGCTTGGGACTAGCGGGAGGGTCTTCTAGCACAGATACGCAGTATTTT
CDR3aa: CASSLGLAGGSSSTDTQYF
d_gene: TRBD2
abundance: few
v_gene: TRBV7-8
j_gene: TRBJ2-3

CDR3nt: TGTGCCACCAGTCCCGGCGGGAGGAACACCGGGGAGCTGTTTTTT
CDR3aa: CATSPGGRNTGELFF
d_gene: TRBD2
abundance: -
v_gene: TRBV24-1
j_gene: TRBJ2-2

CDR3nt: TGTGCCGGCAGTTACGGCAGGGAAGGGTATAATTCACCCCTCCACTTT
CDR3aa: CAGSYGREGYNSPLHF
d_gene: -
abundance: once
v_gene: TRBV6-6
j_gene: TRBJ1-6

CDR3nt: TGTGCTAGTCACTCCGGACAGACCTACGAGCAGTACTTC
CDR3aa: CASHSGQTYEQYF
d_gene: -
abundance: many
v_gene: TRBV12-5
j_gene: TRBJ2-7

CDR3nt: TGTGCCAGCAAAGGACAGGGCGTAAATACGCAGTATTTT
CDR3aa: CASKGQGVNTQYF
d_gene: TRBD1
abundance: -
v_gene: TRBV28
j_gene: TRBJ2-3

CDR3nt: TGCAGCGTGGGGAACGGGGGGACTGAAACTTTCTTT
CDR3aa: CSVGNGGTETFF
d_gene: -
abundance: -
v_gene: TRBV29-1
j_gene: TRBJ1-1

CDR3nt: TGCAGCGACGGACAGGGGGCAGGGTTTGGGACCCAGTACTTC
CDR3aa: CSDGQGAGFGTQYF
d_gene: TRBD1
abundance: many
v_gene: TRBV29-1
j_gene: TRBJ2-5

CDR3nt: TGCGCCAACGCCTTTTGGGACAGGACCTACGAGCAGTACTTC
CDR3aa: CANAFWDRTYEQYF
d_gene: TRBD1
abundance: -
v_gene: TRBV12-3/TRBV12-4
j_gene: TRBJ2-7

CDR3nt: TGCGCCAGCAGCTTGTCGGCTAACACTGAAACTTTCTTT
CDR3aa: CASSLSANTETFF
d_gene: -
abundance: -
v_gene: TRBV5-1
j_gene: TRBJ1-1

CDR3nt: TGTGCCAGCAGTTCTAGCGGGGGATCAGATACGCAGTATTTT
CDR3aa: CASSSSGGSDTQYF
d_gene: TRBD2
abundance: -
v_gene: TRBV12-3/TRBV12-4
j_gene: TRBJ2-3

CDR3nt: TGTGCCAGCAGCGCGACAGGGGGCGCGACCTCTGAAGCTTTCTTT
CDR3aa: CASSATGGATSEAFF
d_gene: TRBD1
abundance: -
v_gene: TRBV7-9
j_gene: TRBJ1-1

CDR3nt: TGTGCCAGCAGCCCAACAGGGATCCACGAGCAGTACTTC
CDR3aa: CASSPTGIHEQYF
d_gene: -
abundance: many
v_gene: TRBV13
j_gene: TRBJ2-7

CDR3nt: TGTGCCAGCAGCTTAAGGACTAGCAGCTACGAGCAGTACTTC
CDR3aa: CASSLRTSSYEQYF
d_gene: TRBD2
abundance: many
v_gene: TRBV7-2
j_gene: TRBJ2-7

CDR3nt: TGCAGCGTTGGGGGGACAGGGTGGACCTACGAGCAGTACTTC
CDR3aa: CSVGGTGWTYEQYF
d_gene: TRBD1
abundance: -
v_gene: TRBV29-1
j_gene: TRBJ2-7

CDR3nt: TGTGCCAGCACCACTCGAGGAGGGGACGAGCAGTACTTC
CDR3aa: CASTTRGGDEQYF
d_gene: -
abundance: many
v_gene: TRBV7-2
j_gene: TRBJ2-7

CDR3nt: TGTGCCACCAGGGATGCTTTGGGCCGGAGAAACACCGGGGAGCTGTTTTTT
CDR3aa: CATRDALGRRNTGELFF
d_gene: -
abundance: -
v_gene: TRBV24-1
j_gene: TRBJ2-2

CDR3nt: TGCGCCAGCGTCCGGGACAGAGCCTACGAGCAGTACTTC
CDR3aa: CASVRDRAYEQYF
d_gene: TRBD1
abundance: many
v_gene: TRBV10-2
j_gene: TRBJ2-7

CDR3nt: TGTGCCAGCAGCTTTTTCCGTAAGGGGAACTACGAGCAGTACTTC
CDR3aa: CASSFFRKGNYEQYF
d_gene: -
abundance: -
v_gene: TRBV5-6
j_gene: TRBJ2-7

CDR3nt: TGTGCCAGCGGGATACACGGGGCCGATGGCTACACCTTC
CDR3aa: CASGIHGADGYTF
d_gene: -
abundance: -
v_gene: TRBV6-5
j_gene: TRBJ1-2

CDR3nt: TGCAGCGTTGAATCGCGATACAGACCCGAGCAGTACTTC
CDR3aa: CSVESRYRPEQYF
d_gene: -
abundance: many
v_gene: TRBV29-1
j_gene: TRBJ2-7

CDR3nt: TGTGCCAGCGGACCGGTGGACCACAGAACCGAGCAGTACTTC
CDR3aa: CASGPVDHRTEQYF
d_gene: -
abundance: -
v_gene: TRBV27
j_gene: TRBJ2-7

CDR3nt: TGCAGTGCCCCAGACAGTGATGAAAAACTGTTTTTT
CDR3aa: CSAPDSDEKLFF
d_gene: -
abundance: -
v_gene: TRBV20-1
j_gene: TRBJ1-4

CDR3nt: TGTGCCAGCAGCGTAGATCCTCTACAAGGGACCCAGTACTTC
CDR3aa: CASSVDPLQGTQYF
d_gene: -
abundance: few
v_gene: TRBV9
j_gene: TRBJ2-5

CDR3nt: TGTGCCAGCAGGACCGCCGGGAGTAACTATGGCTGCACCTTC
CDR3aa: CASRTAGSNYGCTF
d_gene: -
abundance: -
v_gene: TRBV12-3/TRBV12-4
j_gene: TRBJ1-2

CDR3nt: TGTGCCAGCAGATTAGCGGGAGAAAACGGGCAGTACTTC
CDR3aa: CASRLAGENGQYF
d_gene: TRBD2
abundance: -
v_gene: TRBV7-2
j_gene: TRBJ2-5

CDR3nt: TGCAGTGCTAGCAGGGGGTATAGGACTGAAGCTTTCTTT
CDR3aa: CSASRGYRTEAFF
d_gene: TRBD1
abundance: once
v_gene: TRBV20-1
j_gene: TRBJ1-1

CDR3nt: TGTGCCAGCTCACCACAGTCAGGGGAAGAGACCCAGTACTTC
CDR3aa: CASSPQSGEETQYF
d_gene: -
abundance: -
v_gene: TRBV18
j_gene: TRBJ2-5

CDR3nt: TGTGCCAGCAGCTTTCTAATCCATGAGCAGTACTTC
CDR3aa: CASSFLIHEQYF
d_gene: -
abundance: -
v_gene: TRBV7-2
j_gene: TRBJ2-4

CDR3nt: TGTGCCAGCAGTGGTACAGGGGTCCACTTTAGGGCTGAAGCTTTCTTT
CDR3aa: CASSGTGVHFRAEAFF
d_gene: TRBD1
abundance: -
v_gene: TRBV2
j_gene: TRBJ1-1

CDR3nt: TGTGCCATATGTGCGACAGGGGGCAACGAGCAGTACTTC
CDR3aa: CAICATGGNEQYF
d_gene: TRBD1
abundance: many
v_gene: TRBV10-3
j_gene: TRBJ2-7

CDR3nt: TGTGCCAGCAGTTTCGAGGGGTACGCAGATACGCAGTATTTT
CDR3aa: CASSFEGYADTQYF
d_gene: -
abundance: -
v_gene: TRBV27
j_gene: TRBJ2-3

CDR3nt: TGTGCCAGCAGCGCTACGACGGTACACACTGAAGCTTTCTTT
CDR3aa: CASSATTVHTEAFF
d_gene: -
abundance: few
v_gene: TRBV9
j_gene: TRBJ1-1

CDR3nt: TGTGCCAGCAGCAAGGGACTTGGGCGAGGGAACACTGAAGCTTTCTTT
CDR3aa: CASSKGLGRGNTEAFF
d_gene: -
abundance: -
v_gene: TRBV7-9
j_gene: TRBJ1-1

CDR3nt: TGTGCCAGCGCGAAGAGGCAGGGGCTCTATGGCTACACCTTC
CDR3aa: CASAKRQGLYGYTF
d_gene: -
abundance: -
v_gene: TRBV13
j_gene: TRBJ1-2

CDR3nt: TGTGCCAGCAGTCAGGGAGGGGCTAATTCACCCCTCCACTTT
CDR3aa: CASSQGGANSPLHF
d_gene: -
abundance: -
v_gene: TRBV6-5
j_gene: TRBJ1-6

CDR3nt: TGTGCCAGCAGCCCAAAGGGATTAGAGGTCAACACTGAAGCTTTCTTT
CDR3aa: CASSPKGLEVNTEAFF
d_gene: -
abundance: few
v_gene: TRBV9
j_gene: TRBJ1-1

CDR3nt: TGCAGTGCTCGGTTCTACAATGAGCAGTTCTTC
CDR3aa: CSARFYNEQFF
d_gene: -
abundance: many
v_gene: TRBV20-1
j_gene: TRBJ2-1

CDR3nt: TGCAGTGCTAAAGCTAGCGCGGGTTACAATGAGCAGTTCTTC
CDR3aa: CSAKASAGYNEQFF
d_gene: -
abundance: few
v_gene: TRBV20-1
j_gene: TRBJ2-1

CDR3nt: TGTGCCAGCAGCGGCAACAGGGGCGGGGATTCACCCCTCCACTTT
CDR3aa: CASSGNRGGDSPLHF
d_gene: TRBD1
abundance: -
v_gene: TRBV7-6
j_gene: TRBJ1-6